The sequence of this TCR beta chain was determined in a study of cytomegalovirus exposure and HLA in healthy donors. Remarks on this clone: Its antigen is not known.

The CDR3 runs to 14 residues. Germline CDR1 reads SEHNR; CDR2 reads FQNEAQ (reference sequence). J gave up 6 bases and V 1 base, and 4 bases lay outside the gene matches. Primers for the PCR totalled 60 Vbeta and 13 Jbeta. Using immunoSEQ multiplex PCR, the repertoire was profiled, and TCRdb retains in-frame clones only, with some absent. This table holds under 110,000 clones, over 70% found once. The donors gave bone marrow, and they were healthy. Overall study results and limits: Later analysis associated a missense DCLRE1C variant with TCR beta V- and J-gene trimming. Reports described diagnosis of cytomegalovirus status by the classifier as highly specific and sensitive.

The chain carries TRBV7-9 and TRBJ1-1; 8 positions agree with TRBD1. The clonotype comes from a man aged 50-59 years in good health and CMV-seronegative. Sequenced: PBMCs. The CDR3 here is CASSLGDRLSEAFF. DNA for the CDR3: TGTGCCAGCAGCTTAGGGGACAGGTTGTCTGAAGCTTTCTTT.